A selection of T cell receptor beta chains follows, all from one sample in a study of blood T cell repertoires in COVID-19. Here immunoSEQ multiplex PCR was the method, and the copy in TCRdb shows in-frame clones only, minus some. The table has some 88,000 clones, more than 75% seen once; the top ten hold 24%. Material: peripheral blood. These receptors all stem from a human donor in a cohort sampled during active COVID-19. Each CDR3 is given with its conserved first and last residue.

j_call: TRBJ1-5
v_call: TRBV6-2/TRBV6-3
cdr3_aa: CASSKRDRFGSNQPQHF

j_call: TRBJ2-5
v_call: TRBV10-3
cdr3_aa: CAISQLGLVGETQYF

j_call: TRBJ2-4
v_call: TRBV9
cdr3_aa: CASSPHRDSENIQYF

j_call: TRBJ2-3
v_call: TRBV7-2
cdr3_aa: CASSLARSLNTDTQYF

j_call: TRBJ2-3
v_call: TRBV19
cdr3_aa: CASSVVASGRGRDTQYF

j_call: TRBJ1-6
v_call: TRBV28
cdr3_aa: CASRGTGDNGIYNSPLHF

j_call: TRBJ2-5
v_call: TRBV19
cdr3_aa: CASTPTGGSAETQYF

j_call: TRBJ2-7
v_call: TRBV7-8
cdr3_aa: CASAGLANYEQYF

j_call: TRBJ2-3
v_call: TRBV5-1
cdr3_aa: CASSWGARGTDTQYF

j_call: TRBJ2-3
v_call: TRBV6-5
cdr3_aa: CASRENSEDTQYF

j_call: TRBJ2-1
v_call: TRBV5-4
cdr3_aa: CASSLEASGFNEQFF

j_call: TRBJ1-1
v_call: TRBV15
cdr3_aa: CATSRASLNTEAFF

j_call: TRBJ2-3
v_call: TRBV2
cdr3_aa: CASSETSRYTQYF

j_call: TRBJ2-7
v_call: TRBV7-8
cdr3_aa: CASSLDRSSSYEQYF

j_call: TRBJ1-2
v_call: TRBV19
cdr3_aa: CARIPTGNYGYTF

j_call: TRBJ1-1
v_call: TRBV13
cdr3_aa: CASSQRTGIEEAFF

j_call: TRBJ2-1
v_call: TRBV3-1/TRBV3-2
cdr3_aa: CASSYTSGRGRNEQFF

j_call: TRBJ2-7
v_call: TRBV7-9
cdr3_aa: CASSRYFASGSSYEQYF

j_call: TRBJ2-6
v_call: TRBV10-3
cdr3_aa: CAIWGQGSGANVLTF

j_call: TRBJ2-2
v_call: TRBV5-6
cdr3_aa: CASSPLGSTTNTGELFF

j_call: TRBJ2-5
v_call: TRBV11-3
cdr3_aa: CASSRGSGGRETQYF

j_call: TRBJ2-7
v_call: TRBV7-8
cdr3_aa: CASSPRPVVAVYEQYF

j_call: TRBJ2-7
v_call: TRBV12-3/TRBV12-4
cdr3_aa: CASSRTTSYEQYF

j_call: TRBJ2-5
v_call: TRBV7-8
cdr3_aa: CASSLAGQVETQYF

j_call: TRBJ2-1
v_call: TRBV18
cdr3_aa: CASSEPGQSHIEQFF

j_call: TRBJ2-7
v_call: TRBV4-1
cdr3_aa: CASSPLLSRTYEQYF

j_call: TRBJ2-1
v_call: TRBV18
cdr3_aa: CASSPPGRVNNEQFF

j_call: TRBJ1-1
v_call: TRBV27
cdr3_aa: CASSKTGMDTEAFF

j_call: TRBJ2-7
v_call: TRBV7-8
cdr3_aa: CASSKGVSYEQYF

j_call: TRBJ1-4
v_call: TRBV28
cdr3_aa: CASSSGTRYYGLFF

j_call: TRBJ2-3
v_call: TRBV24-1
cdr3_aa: CATSVNEASTDTQYF

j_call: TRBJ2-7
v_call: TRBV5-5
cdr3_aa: CASSPGQGSSYEQYF

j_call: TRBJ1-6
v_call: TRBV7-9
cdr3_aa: CASSSGQGGGNSPLHF

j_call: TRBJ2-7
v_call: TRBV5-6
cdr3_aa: CASSFRDRATSGQYF

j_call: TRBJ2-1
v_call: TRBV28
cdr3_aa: CASSLLGLAGAGEQFF

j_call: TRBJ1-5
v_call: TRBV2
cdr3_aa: CASSDDRGPPEPQHF

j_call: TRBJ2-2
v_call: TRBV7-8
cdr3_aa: CASRERTGDNTGELFF

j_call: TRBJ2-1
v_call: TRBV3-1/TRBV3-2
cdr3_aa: CASSQESVEQFF

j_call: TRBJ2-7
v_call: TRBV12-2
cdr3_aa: CASRPGEGQTYEQYF

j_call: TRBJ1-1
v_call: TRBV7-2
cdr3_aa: CASSLIQAGEAFF

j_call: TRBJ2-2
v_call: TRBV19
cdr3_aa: CASSIATGNTGELFF

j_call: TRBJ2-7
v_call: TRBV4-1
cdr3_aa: CASSPWGGYEQYF

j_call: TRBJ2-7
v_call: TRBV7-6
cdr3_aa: CASSPSVLSYEQYF

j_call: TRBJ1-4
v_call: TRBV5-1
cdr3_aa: CASSPAGVQKLFF

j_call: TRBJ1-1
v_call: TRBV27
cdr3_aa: CASSFQGWGNTEAFF

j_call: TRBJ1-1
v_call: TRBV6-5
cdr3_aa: CASSFHRGYLNTEAFF

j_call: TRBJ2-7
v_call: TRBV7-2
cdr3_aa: CASSLTSGNTYEQYF

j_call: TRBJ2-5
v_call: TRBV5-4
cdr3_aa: CASSLGGGVDETQYF

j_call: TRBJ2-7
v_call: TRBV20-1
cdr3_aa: CSASLALAGPSYGEQYF

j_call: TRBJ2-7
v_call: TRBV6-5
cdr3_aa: CASSYSFDTAGEQYF

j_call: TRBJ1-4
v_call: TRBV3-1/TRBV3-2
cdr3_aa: CASSHRERTRGKLFF